The 5 T cell receptor beta chains below come from one sample, sequenced in a study of T cell responses to AZD1222 COVID-19 vaccine (dated by TCRdb to the early 2020s). Receptor amplification or capture employed the immunoSEQ multiplex PCR assay. TCRdb's version of the immuneACCESS table is confined to in-frame rearrangements and falls short of the full clone set. An unresolved V gene accounts for under half of the shortfall where checked; the remainder is of unknown origin. In all, the sample holds about 30,000 clones, and 90% to 95% of those were seen once. The ten largest clonotypes hold roughly 42% of the sample. The intended sense of this specimen's time point label: baseline before first vaccination. Sequences were derived from peripheral blood, sampled on day 0 of AZD1222 vaccination. These receptors were taken from an adult in good health.

This clone qualifies as medium-sized. The chain carries TRBV7-8 and TRBJ2-5; D gene ambiguous. Germline CDR1 is SGHVS and CDR2 is FQNEAQ. V was cut by 6 bases and J by 4 bases, with 9 bases left in between. This CDR3 is built from 12 residues. In DNA, the CDR3 is TGTGCCAGCAGGTTACAGCTAGAGACCCAGTACTTC. Translation gives CASRLQLETQYF.

The genes are TRBV5-4 and TRBJ1-1; possible D gene TRBD1, 6 bases. This CDR3 contains 15 residues. V lost 0 bases and J 1 base, leaving 10 bases between the germline ends. Germline CDR1 reads SGHNT; CDR2 reads YYREEE (reference sequence). The CDR3 coding sequence is TGTGCCAGCAGCTTGGGGGGGGCGCAGAACACTGAAGCTTTCTTT. It translates to CASSLGGAQNTEAFF. Drawing the rest from reference TRBV5-4 and TRBJ1-1, the complete variable domain is ETGVTQSPTHLIKTRGQQVTLRCSSQSGHNTVSWYQQALGQGPQFIFQYYREEENGRGNFPPRFSGLQFPNYSSELNVNALELDDSALYLCASSLGGAQNTEAFFGQGTRLTVV.

The count of this clone is one. The rearrangement uses TRBV5-1 and TRBJ2-1; D ambiguous. The germline V and J ends were trimmed by 4 bases and 6 bases, with 5 bases remaining between them. Looked up from germline, CDR1 is SGHRS and CDR2 is YFSETQ. The CDR3 runs 11 residues. The CDR3 DNA sequence: TGCGCCAGCAGCGCCGCCAATGAGCAGTTCTTC. It translates to CASSAANEQFF.

The chain employs TRBV7-8 and TRBJ1-5, with D maybe TRBD1 (6 bases). Trimming removed 5 bases from V and 0 bases from J, with 23 bases in between. The CDR3 runs 19 residues. From germline, CDR1 is SGHVS and CDR2 FQNEAQ. The CDR3 here is CASSKLEGQGLYSNQPQHF. The CDR3 bases are TGTGCCAGCAGCAAATTAGAAGGGCAGGGGCTATATAGCAATCAGCCCCAGCATTTT.

J is TRBJ2-4 and V is TRBV5-6; D ambiguous. The CDR3 runs 13 residues. Germline assignment: CDR1 SGHDT and CDR2 YYEEEE. The V gene lost 4 bases and the J gene lost 5 bases, with 10 bases spanning the gap. The CDR3 spells CASSLGRQNIQYF. As DNA, the CDR3 is TGTGCCAGCAGCCTTGGACGGCAAAACATTCAGTACTTC.